Listed here is a single T cell receptor (beta chain). The antigen is undetermined. The assay was immunoSEQ multiplex PCR, and TCRdb's table has in-frame clones only and misses some. The top ten hold less than 15% of the sample, which has fewer than 100,000 clones, approximately 81% seen once. This record belongs to a study of T cell responses to AZD1222 COVID-19 vaccine. Whole-study results and caveats: Donors in the cohort were predominantly white British and more often female, and clonal diversity was possibly underestimated.

This receptor was identified in an adult in good health. This specimen was peripheral blood, taken on day 0 of AZD1222 vaccination.

This chain's CDR3 is CASSGNSYEQYF. The CDR3 DNA sequence: TGTGCCAGCAGTGGAAACAGCTACGAGCAGTACTTC. V usage is TRBV25-1 and J usage is TRBJ2-7; D is undetermined. The CDR3 contains 12 residues. In germline, CDR1 is MGHDK, CDR2 SYGVNS. V lost 4 bases and J 3 bases, leaving 7 bases between the germline ends.